The present T cell receptor (beta chain) was sequenced within a study of T cell changes during pregnancy in multiple sclerosis. Sequencing was performed with immunoSEQ multiplex PCR; in TCRdb, only in-frame clones are kept and a portion is missing. The sample consists of over 90,000 clones, 90% of them appearing once. The germline gives CDR1 LNHDA, CDR2 SQIVND (reference sequence). The V and J ends lost 2 bases and 5 bases, in that order; junction bases with no gene match: 6. This CDR3 comprises 15 residues. This receptor was obtained from a female donor in good health, enrolled as a control in a pregnancy study. The chain couples TRBV19 to TRBJ2-1, with 7 bases lining up with TRBD1. Sequencing used peripheral blood, obtained in the second trimester of pregnancy. CDR3 region: CASSIQQGPHNEQFF. The CDR3 DNA follows: TGTGCCAGTAGTATACAACAGGGGCCACACAATGAGCAGTTCTTC.